These T cell receptor beta chains were read from a single sample in a study of CD8 T cells in Susac syndrome. MiXCR, run by TCRdb on the immunoSEQ multiplex PCR reads, gives a single entry per CDR3 protein. The data contain about 200,000 distinct CDR3 sequences, 80% to 95% of them singletons. Sequenced input: CD8+ T cells from PBMCs. These receptors came from a human donor with multiple sclerosis. Each CDR3 is given with its conserved first and last residue. The D gene is left open where the match is weak. Rows may omit the clone size; those that give it use once, few, many or a size class.

D	V	size	J	CDR3	DNA
NA	TRBV7-9	once	TRBJ1-3	CASSLRASIYF	TGTGCCAGCAGCTTACGGGCCTCCATATATTTT
NA	TRBV9	NA	TRBJ2-3	CASSVGLLMIGSTDTQYF	TGTGCCAGCAGCGTAGGCCTCCTTATGATAGGAAGCACAGATACGCAGTATTTT
NA	TRBV4-1	NA	TRBJ1-1	CASSRSTNTEAFF	TGCGCCAGCAGCCGATCAACGAACACTGAAGCTTTCTTT
TRBD1	TRBV6-2/TRBV6-3	NA	TRBJ1-5	CASSPNRGYSNQPQHF	TGTGCCAGCAGTCCCAACAGGGGTTATAGCAATCAGCCCCAGCATTTT
TRBD2	TRBV7-6	few	TRBJ2-5	CASSTGLAGGETQYF	TGTGCCAGCAGCACTGGACTAGCGGGAGGAGAGACCCAGTACTTC
NA	TRBV12-3/TRBV12-4	few	TRBJ1-1	CASSLVATEAFF	TGTGCCAGCAGTTTAGTAGCTACTGAAGCTTTCTTT
TRBD1	TRBV12-3/TRBV12-4	NA	TRBJ2-7	CASSDRSGTGTYEQYF	TGTGCCAGCAGCGATCGATCCGGGACAGGGACCTACGAGCAGTACTTC
NA	TRBV29-1	NA	TRBJ1-5	CSVSDRSGQPQHF	TGCAGCGTTTCCGACAGGTCAGGTCAGCCCCAGCATTTT
TRBD1	TRBV9	NA	TRBJ1-5	CASSVTGGNQPQHF	TGTGCCAGCAGCGTGACAGGGGGCAATCAGCCCCAGCATTTT
NA	TRBV3-1	NA	TRBJ2-7	CASSQEEWLGQYF	TGTGCCAGCAGCCAAGAAGAGTGGCTCGGGCAGTACTTC
TRBD1	TRBV27	NA	TRBJ1-2	CASSPRDRGRDGYTF	TGTGCCAGCAGTCCTAGGGACAGGGGGCGGGATGGCTACACCTTC
TRBD1	TRBV9	NA	TRBJ1-1	CASSVGGQQNTEAFF	TGTGCCAGCAGCGTAGGGGGACAGCAGAACACTGAAGCTTTCTTT
TRBD2	TRBV7-9	NA	TRBJ2-3	CASSPSGPTDTQYF	TGTGCCAGCAGCCCTAGCGGACCCACAGATACGCAGTATTTT
TRBD1	TRBV7-9	NA	TRBJ1-1	CASSPDRAPGTEAFF	TGTGCCAGCAGCCCCGACAGGGCCCCGGGCACTGAAGCTTTCTTT
TRBD1	TRBV6-6	NA	TRBJ1-1	CASSGTGPEAFF	TGTGCCAGCAGTGGGACAGGGCCTGAAGCTTTCTTT